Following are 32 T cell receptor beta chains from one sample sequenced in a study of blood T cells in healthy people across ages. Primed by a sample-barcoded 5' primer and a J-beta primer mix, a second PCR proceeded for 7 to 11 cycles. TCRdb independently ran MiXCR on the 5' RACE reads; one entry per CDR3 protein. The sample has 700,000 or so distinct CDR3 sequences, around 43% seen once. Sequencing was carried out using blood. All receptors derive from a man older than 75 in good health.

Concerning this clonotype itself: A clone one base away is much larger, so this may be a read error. The CDR3 reads CSPERDRGETQFF. CDR3 coding DNA: TGCAGCCCCGAACGGGACAGGGGGGAGACCCAGTTCTTC. The V gene is TRBV29-1, the J gene TRBJ2-1; TRBD1 matches at 11 bases. The CDR3 consists of 13 residues. The V segment lost 8 bases and the J segment 13 bases; nucleotides outside the gene matches: 13. Germline V gene sequence: CDR1 SQVTM, CDR2 ANQGSEA.

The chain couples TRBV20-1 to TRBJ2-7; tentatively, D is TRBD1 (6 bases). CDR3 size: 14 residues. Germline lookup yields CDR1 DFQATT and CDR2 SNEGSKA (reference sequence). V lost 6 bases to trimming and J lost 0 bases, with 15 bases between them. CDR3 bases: TGCAGTGCCAATCCCGGGACAAACTCCTACGAGCAGTACTTC. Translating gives CSANPGTNSYEQYF.

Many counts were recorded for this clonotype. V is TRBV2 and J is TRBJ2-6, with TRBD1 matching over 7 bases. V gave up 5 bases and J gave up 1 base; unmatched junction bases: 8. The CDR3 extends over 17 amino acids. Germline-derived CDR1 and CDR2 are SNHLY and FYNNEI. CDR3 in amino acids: CASSQEQGISGANVLTF. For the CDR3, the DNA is TGTGCCAGCAGTCAAGAACAGGGGATTTCTGGGGCCAACGTCCTGACTTTC.

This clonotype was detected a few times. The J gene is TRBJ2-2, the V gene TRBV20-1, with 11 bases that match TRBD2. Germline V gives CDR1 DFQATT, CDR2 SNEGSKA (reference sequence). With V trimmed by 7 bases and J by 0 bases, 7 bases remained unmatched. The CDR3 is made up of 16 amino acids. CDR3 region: CSVPLAGAPNTGELFF. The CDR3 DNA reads TGCAGTGTTCCACTAGCGGGAGCGCCGAACACCGGGGAGCTGTTTTTT.

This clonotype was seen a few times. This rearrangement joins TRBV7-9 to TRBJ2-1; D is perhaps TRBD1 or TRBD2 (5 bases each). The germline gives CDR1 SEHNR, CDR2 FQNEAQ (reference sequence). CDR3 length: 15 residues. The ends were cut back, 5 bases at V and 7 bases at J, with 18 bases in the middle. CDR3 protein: CASSAPGPIQNEQFF. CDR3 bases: TGTGCCAGCAGCGCCCCGGGACCCATCCAAAATGAGCAGTTCTTC. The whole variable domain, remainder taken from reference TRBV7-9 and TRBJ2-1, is DTGVSQNPRHKITKRGQNVTFRCDPISEHNRLYWYRQTLGQGPEFLTYFQNEAQLEKSRLLSDRFSAERPKGSFSTLEIQRTEQGDSAMYLCASSAPGPIQNEQFFGPGTRLTVL.

The CDR3 protein is CASSPTRNTEAFF. DNA for the CDR3: TGCGCCAGCAGCCCGACAAGAAACACTGAAGCTTTCTTT. V gene TRBV5-1 combines with J gene TRBJ1-1, with D hard to call. Germline V gene sequence: CDR1 SGHRS, CDR2 YFSETQ. This CDR3 region has 13 residues. Trimming stripped 4 bases from V and 2 bases from J, with 9 bases between.

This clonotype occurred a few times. CDR3 amino acids: CASSQDEGDNEQFF. CDR3 nucleotide sequence: TGTGCCAGCAGCCAAGATGAAGGAGACAATGAGCAGTTCTTC. The V gene is TRBV4-2, the J gene TRBJ2-1, with D uncertain. Germline assignment: CDR1 LGHNA and CDR2 YNFKEQ. The CDR3 length is 14 residues. The V gene lost 0 bases and the J gene lost 5 bases, with 8 bases spanning the gap.

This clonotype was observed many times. CDR3 protein: CASSKYTTGTSKETQYF. CDR3 nucleotides: TGTGCCAGCAGCAAATACACCACGGGAACCAGTAAAGAGACCCAGTACTTC. This chain joins TRBV7-3 and TRBJ2-5, with a weak D call TRBD2 (5 bases). V gave up 5 bases and J gave up 3 bases, with 22 bases separating them. Germline loops: CDR1 SGHTA, CDR2 FQGTGA. This CDR3 region has 17 residues. The full variable domain, completed using reference TRBV7-3 and TRBJ2-5, is GAGVSQTPSNKVTEKGKYVELRCDPISGHTALYWYRQSLGQGPEFLIYFQGTGAADDSGLPNDRFFAVRPEGSVSTLKIQRTERGDSAVYLCASSKYTTGTSKETQYFGPGTRLLVL.

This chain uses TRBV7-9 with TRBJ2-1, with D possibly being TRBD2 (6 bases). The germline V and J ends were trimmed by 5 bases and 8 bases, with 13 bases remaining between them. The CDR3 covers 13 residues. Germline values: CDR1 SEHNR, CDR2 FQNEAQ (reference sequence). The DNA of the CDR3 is TGTGCCAGCAGCGGGAGACCGGGGGATGAGCAGTTCTTC. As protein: CASSGRPGDEQFF.

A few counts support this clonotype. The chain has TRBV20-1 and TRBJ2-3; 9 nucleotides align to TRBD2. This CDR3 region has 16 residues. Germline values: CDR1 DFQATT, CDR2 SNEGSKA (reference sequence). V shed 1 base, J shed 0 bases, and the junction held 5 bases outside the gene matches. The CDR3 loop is CSARADSGRSTDTQYF. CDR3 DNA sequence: TGCAGTGCTAGAGCCGATAGCGGGAGAAGCACAGATACGCAGTATTTT.

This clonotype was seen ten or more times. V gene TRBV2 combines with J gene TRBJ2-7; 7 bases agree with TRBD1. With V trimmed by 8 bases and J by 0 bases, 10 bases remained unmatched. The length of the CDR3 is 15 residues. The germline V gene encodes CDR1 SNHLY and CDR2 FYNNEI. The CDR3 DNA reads TGTGCCAGCTTGACCCCGGGACAGAACTCCTACGAGCAGTACTTC. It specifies CASLTPGQNSYEQYF.

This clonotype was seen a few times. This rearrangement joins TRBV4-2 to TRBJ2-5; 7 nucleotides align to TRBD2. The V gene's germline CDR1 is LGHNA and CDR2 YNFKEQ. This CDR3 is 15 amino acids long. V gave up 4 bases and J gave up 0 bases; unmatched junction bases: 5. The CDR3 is CASSRVGGDQETQYF. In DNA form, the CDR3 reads TGTGCCAGCAGCCGTGTGGGAGGGGACCAAGAGACCCAGTACTTC.

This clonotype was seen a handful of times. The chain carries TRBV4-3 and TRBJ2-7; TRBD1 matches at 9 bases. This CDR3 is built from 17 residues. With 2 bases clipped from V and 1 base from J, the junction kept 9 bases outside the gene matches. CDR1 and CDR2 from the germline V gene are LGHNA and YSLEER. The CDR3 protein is CASSQPPTGGESYEQYF. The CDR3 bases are TGCGCCAGCAGCCAACCCCCGACAGGGGGTGAATCCTACGAGCAGTACTTC.

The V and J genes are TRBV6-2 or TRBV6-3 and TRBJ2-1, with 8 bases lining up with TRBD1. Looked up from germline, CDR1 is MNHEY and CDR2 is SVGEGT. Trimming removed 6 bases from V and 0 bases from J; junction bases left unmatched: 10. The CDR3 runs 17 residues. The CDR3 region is CASSLTGDPLSYNEQFF. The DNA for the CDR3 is TGTGCCAGCAGCCTGACAGGGGACCCACTCTCCTACAATGAGCAGTTCTTC.

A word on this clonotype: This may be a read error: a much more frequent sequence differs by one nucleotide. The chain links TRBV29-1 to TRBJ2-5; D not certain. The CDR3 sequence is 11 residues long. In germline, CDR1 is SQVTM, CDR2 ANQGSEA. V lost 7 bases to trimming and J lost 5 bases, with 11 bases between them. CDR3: CSGLTTETQYF. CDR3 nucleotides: TGCAGCGGTCTGACGACGGAGACCCAGTACTTC.

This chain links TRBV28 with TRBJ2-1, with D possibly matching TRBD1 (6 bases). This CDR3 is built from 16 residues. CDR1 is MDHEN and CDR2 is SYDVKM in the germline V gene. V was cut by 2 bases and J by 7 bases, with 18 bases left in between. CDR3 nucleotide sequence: TGTGCCAGCAGTTTAATCCCTAGCTTAGGGGGTAATGAGCAGTTCTTC. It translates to CASSLIPSLGGNEQFF.

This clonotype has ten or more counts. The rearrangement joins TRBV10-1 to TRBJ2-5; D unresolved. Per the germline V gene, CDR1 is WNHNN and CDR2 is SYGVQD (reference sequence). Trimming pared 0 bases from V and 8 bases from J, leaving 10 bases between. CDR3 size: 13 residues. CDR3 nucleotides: TGCGCCAGCAGTGAGTCTGTAGGGTCCACCCAGTACTTC. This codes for CASSESVGSTQYF.

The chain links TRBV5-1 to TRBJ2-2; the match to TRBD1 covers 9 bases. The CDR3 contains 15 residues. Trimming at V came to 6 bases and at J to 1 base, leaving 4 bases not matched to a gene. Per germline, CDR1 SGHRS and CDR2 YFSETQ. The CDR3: CASKGQGRNTGELFF. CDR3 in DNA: TGCGCCAGCAAGGGACAGGGTCGGAACACCGGGGAGCTGTTTTTT.

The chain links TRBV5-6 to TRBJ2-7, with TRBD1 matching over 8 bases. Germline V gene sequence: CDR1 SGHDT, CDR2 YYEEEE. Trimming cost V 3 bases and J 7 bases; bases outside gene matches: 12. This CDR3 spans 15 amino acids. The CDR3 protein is CASSSDRGYAGEQYF. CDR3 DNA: TGTGCCAGCAGCTCAGACAGGGGATACGCGGGTGAGCAGTACTTC.

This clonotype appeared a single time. The CDR3 sequence is CASSLAPGPQETQYF. The DNA for the CDR3 is TGTGCCAGCAGTTTAGCCCCGGGACCCCAAGAGACCCAGTACTTC. This rearrangement joins TRBV28 to TRBJ2-5; D tentatively fits TRBD1 or TRBD2 (5 bases each). The germline V gene has CDR1 MDHEN and CDR2 SYDVKM. This CDR3 is built from 15 residues. V lost 2 bases to trimming and J lost 1 base, with 11 bases between them.

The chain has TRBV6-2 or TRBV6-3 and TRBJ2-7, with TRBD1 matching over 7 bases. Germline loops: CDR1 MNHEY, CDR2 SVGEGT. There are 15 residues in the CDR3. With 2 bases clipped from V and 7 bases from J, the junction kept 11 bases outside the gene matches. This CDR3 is CASSYLRDSNSEQYF. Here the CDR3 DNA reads TGTGCCAGCAGTTACCTCCGGGACAGCAATTCTGAGCAGTACTTC.

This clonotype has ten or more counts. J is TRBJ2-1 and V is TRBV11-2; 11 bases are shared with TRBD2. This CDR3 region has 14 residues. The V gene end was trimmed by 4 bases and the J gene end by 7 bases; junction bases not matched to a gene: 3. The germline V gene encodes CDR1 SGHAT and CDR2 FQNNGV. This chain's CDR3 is CASSSGLAANEQFF. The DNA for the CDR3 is TGTGCCAGCAGCTCGGGACTAGCGGCTAATGAGCAGTTCTTC.

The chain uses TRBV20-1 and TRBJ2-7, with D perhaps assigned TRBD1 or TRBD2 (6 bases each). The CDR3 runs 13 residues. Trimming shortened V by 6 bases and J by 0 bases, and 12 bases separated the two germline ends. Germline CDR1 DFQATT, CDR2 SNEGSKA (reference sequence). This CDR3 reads CSARGGISYEQYF. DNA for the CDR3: TGCAGTGCCCGAGGGGGGATCTCCTACGAGCAGTACTTC.

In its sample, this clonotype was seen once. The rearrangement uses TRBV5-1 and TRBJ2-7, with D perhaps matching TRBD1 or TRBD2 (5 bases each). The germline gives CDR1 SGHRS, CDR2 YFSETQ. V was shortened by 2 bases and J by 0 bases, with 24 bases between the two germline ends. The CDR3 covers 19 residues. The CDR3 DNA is TGCGCCAGCAGCTTTCTCGGGCGGCACATCCATGGGGGCTCCTACGAGCAGTACTTC. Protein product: CASSFLGRHIHGGSYEQYF.

The CDR3 DNA reads TGTGCCAGCAGCCGAGACGACGCAAGGGGCGAGGGGACCCAGTACTTC. As protein: CASSRDDARGEGTQYF. The chain recombines TRBV7-9 with TRBJ2-5; the D call may be TRBD1 or TRBD2 (5 bases each). Germline V lookup: CDR1 SEHNR, CDR2 FQNEAQ (reference sequence). CDR3 length: 16 amino acids. V lost 5 bases and J 7 bases, leaving 23 bases between the germline ends.

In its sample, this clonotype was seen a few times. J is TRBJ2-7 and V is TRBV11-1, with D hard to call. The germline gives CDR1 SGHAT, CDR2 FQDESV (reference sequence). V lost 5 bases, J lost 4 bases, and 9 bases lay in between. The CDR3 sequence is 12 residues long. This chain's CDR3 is CASSPDWYEQYF. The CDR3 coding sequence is TGTGCCAGCAGCCCCGACTGGTACGAGCAGTACTTC.

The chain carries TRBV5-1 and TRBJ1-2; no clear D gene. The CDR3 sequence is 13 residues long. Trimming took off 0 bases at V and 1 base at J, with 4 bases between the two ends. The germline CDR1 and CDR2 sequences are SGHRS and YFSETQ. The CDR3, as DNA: TGCGCCAGCAGCTTGGTACTTAACTATGGCTACACCTTC. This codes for CASSLVLNYGYTF.

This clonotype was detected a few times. DNA of the CDR3: TGTGCCAGCAGCTACAGACAGGAGCTACCTACAGATACGCAGTATTTT. Translation gives CASSYRQELPTDTQYF. The J gene is TRBJ2-3, the V gene TRBV7-8; D is possibly TRBD1 (6 bases). Germline loops: CDR1 SGHVS, CDR2 FQNEAQ. The CDR3 length is 16 residues. V shed 4 bases and J shed 3 bases, with 17 bases lying between them.

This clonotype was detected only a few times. CDR3 bases: TGCAGCGTTGTGAGGAGTGGGACCGGGGAGCTGTTTTTT. It specifies CSVVRSGTGELFF. The genes are TRBV29-1 and TRBJ2-2; D gene uncertain. V dropped 4 bases and J dropped 5 bases, with 11 bases sitting between them. Germline V gives CDR1 SQVTM, CDR2 ANQGSEA. This CDR3 comprises 13 residues.

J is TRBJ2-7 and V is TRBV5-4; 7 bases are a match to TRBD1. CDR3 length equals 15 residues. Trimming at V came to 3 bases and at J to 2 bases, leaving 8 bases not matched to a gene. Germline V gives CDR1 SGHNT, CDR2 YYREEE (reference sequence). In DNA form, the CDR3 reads TGTGCCAGCAGCTCCAGACAGGGACCCACCTACGAGCAGTACTTC. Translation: CASSSRQGPTYEQYF.

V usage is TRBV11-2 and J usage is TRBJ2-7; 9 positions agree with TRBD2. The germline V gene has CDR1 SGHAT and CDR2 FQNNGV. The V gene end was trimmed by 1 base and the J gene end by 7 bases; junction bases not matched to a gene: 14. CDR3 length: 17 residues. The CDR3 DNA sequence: TGTGCCAGCAGCTTAGCCGTCGGCGGGGGGGCGTGGAATGAGCAGTACTTC. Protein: CASSLAVGGGAWNEQYF.

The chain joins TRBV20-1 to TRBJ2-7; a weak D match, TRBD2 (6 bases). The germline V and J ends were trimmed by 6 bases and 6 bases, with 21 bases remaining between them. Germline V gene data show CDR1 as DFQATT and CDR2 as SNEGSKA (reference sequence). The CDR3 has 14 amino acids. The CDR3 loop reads CSARPGLVGGEQYF. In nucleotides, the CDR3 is TGCAGTGCCAGACCAGGTCTAGTGGGAGGCGAGCAGTACTTC.